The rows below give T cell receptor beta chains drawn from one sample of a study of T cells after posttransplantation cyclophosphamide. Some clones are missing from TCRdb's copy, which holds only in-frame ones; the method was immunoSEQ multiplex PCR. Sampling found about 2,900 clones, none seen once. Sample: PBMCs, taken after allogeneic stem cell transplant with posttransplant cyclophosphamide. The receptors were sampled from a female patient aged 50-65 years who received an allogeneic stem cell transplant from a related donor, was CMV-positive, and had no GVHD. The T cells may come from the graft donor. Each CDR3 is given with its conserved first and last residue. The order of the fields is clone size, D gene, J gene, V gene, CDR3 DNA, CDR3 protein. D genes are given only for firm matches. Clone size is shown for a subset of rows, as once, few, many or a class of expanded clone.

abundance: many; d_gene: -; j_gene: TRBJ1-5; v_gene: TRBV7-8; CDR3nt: TGTGCCAGCAGCCCGCGGGGGGGCTATCAGCCCCAGCATTTT; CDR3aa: CASSPRGGYQPQHF
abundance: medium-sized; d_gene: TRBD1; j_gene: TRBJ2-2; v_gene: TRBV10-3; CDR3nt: TGTGCCATCAGTGAAATGGGACAGCAGACCGGGGAGCTGTTTTTT; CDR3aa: CAISEMGQQTGELFF
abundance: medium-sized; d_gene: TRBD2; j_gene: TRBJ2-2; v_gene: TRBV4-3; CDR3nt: TGCGCCAGCAGCCAAAATCTAGCGGGAGGGGCCGGGGAGCTGTTTTTT; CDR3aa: CASSQNLAGGAGELFF
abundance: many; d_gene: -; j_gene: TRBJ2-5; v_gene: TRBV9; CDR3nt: TGTGCCAGCAGCGTAGCTTTCTCACCGGGACACGGGCAAGAGACCCAGTACTTC; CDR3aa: CASSVAFSPGHGQETQYF
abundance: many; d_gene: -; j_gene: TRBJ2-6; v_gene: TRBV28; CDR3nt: TGTGCCAGCAGTTTATCAGGGTTGGTAGTCAGTGCTGGGGCCAACGTCCTGACTTTC; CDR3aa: CASSLSGLVVSAGANVLTF
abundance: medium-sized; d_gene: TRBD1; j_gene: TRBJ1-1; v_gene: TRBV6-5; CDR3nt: TGTGCCAGCAACCTACAGGGGTTGAACACTGAAGCTTTCTTT; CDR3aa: CASNLQGLNTEAFF
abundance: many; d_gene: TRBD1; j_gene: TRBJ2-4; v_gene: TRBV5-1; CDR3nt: TGCGCCAGCAGCCAGGACAGGATGGGAAACATTCAGTACTTC; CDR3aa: CASSQDRMGNIQYF
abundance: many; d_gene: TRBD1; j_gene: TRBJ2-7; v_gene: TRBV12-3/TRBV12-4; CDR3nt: TGTGCCAGCAGGCGACAGGGGGAATTCGAGCAGTACTTC; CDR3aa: CASRRQGEFEQYF
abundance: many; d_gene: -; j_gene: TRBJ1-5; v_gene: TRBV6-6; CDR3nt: TGTGCCAGCAGTTACTCAACAGGGTGGAATCAGCCCCAGCATTTT; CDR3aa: CASSYSTGWNQPQHF
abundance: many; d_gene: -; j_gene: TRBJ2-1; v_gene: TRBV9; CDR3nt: TGTGCCAGCGGAGGACAGGAGCAGTTCTTC; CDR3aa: CASGGQEQFF
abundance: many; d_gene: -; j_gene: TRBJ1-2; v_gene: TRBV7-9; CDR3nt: TGTGCCAGCATCAGACGGGAGACGGGGAGGTTCTATGGCTACACCTTC; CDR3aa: CASIRRETGRFYGYTF
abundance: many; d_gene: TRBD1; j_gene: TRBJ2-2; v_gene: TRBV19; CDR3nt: TGTGCCAGTAGTATGGGGACAGGGGGCCTCGGGGAGCTGTTTTTT; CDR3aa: CASSMGTGGLGELFF
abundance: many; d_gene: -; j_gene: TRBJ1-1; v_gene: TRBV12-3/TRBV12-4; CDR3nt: TGTGCCAGCAGTTTCCCCCTGGGGGGGCGAGGAAAAGCTTTCTTT; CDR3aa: CASSFPLGGRGKAFF
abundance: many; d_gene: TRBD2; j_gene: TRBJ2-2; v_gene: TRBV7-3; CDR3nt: TGTGCCAGCAGCCCCGCCCGACTAGCGGGGGACACCGGGGAGCTGTTTTTT; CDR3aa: CASSPARLAGDTGELFF
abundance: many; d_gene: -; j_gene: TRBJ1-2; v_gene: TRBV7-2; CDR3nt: TGTGCCAGCAGCTTTAACGTCAGGTCAATCTATGGCTACACCTTC; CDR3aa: CASSFNVRSIYGYTF
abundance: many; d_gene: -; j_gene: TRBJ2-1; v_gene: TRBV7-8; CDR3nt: TGTGCCAGCAGCCCCCTCCAAGGGGAGAGGAGCAATGAGCAGTTCTTC; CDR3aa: CASSPLQGERSNEQFF
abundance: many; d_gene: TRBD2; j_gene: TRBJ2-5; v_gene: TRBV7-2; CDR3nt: TGTGCCAGCAGCTGGGTAGCGGGAGAAGAGACCCAGTACTTC; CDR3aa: CASSWVAGEETQYF
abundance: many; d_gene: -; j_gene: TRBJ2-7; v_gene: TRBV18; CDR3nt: TGTGCCAGCTCACCACCGGGTAGCGCGAGCTCCTACGAGCAGTACTTC; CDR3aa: CASSPPGSASSYEQYF
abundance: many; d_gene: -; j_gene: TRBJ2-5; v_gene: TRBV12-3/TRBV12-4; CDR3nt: TGTGCCAGCAGTTTTGCCTTACTACAAAAAGAGACCCAGTACTTC; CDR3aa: CASSFALLQKETQYF
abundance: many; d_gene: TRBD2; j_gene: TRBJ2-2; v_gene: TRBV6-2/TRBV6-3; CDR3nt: TGTGCCAGCGGGGTCCTCTTTGGGGGGATCAGACTAGCGGTGAACACCGGGGAGCTGTTTTTT; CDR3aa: CASGVLFGGIRLAVNTGELFF
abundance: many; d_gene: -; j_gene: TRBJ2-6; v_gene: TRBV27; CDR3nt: TGTGCCAGTTTCTCGGAGTCAGGCTCTGGGGCCAACGTCCTGACTTTC; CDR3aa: CASFSESGSGANVLTF
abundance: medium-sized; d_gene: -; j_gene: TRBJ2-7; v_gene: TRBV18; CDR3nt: TGTGCCAGCTCACCACCTCACAGCTACGAGCAGTACTTC; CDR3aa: CASSPPHSYEQYF
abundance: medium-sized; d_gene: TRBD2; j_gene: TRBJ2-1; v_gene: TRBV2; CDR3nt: TGTGCCAGCAGTGAAAGGACTAGCTACAATGAGCAGTTCTTC; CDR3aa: CASSERTSYNEQFF
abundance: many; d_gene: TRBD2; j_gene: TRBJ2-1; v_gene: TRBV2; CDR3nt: TGTGCCAGCAGCCCGCTGAGGGCGGGAGGCAACAATGAGCAGTTCTTC; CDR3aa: CASSPLRAGGNNEQFF
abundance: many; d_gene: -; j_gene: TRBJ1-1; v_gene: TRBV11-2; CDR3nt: TGTGCCAGCAGCTTATGGCTCGGCGGAAACACTGAAGCTTTCTTT; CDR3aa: CASSLWLGGNTEAFF
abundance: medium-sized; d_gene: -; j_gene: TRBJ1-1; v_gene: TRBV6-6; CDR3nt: TGTGCCAGCAGTTACGAGGGGGGGACTGAAGCTTTCTTT; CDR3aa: CASSYEGGTEAFF
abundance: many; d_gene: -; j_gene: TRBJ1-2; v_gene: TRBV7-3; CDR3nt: TGTGCCAGCAGCTTATCACGCAGCGGGGAGGTTGGCTACACCTTC; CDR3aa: CASSLSRSGEVGYTF
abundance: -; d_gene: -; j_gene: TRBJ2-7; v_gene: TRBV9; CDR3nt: TGTGCCAGCAGCGTAGGGGGGGACTACGAGCAGTACTTC; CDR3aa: CASSVGGDYEQYF
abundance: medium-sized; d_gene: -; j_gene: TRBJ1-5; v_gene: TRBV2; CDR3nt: TGTGCCAGCAGACGGGGTAATCAGCCCCAGCATTTT; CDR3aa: CASRRGNQPQHF
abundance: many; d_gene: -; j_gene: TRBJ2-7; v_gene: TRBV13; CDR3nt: TGTGCCAGCAGCACCAGCTCCTACGAGCAGTACTTC; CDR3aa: CASSTSSYEQYF
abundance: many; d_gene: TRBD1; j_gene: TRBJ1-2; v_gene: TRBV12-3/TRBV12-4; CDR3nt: TGTGCCAGCAGTTTCCAGGGGGGTCTCGGCTATGGCTACACCTTC; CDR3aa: CASSFQGGLGYGYTF
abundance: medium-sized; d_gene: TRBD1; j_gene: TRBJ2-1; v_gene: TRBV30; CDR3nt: TGTGCCTGGATGGGACAGGGGATGGGTGAGCAGTTCTTC; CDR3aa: CAWMGQGMGEQFF
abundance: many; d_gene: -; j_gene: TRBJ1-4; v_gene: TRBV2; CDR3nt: TGTGCCAGCTCTTTCGGCGGCCGGGAAAAACTGTTTTTT; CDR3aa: CASSFGGREKLFF
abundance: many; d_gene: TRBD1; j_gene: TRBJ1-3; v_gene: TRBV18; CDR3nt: TGTGCCAGCTCACCACCGGGACAGGGCGCTTCGAGAGGAAACACCATATATTTT; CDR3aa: CASSPPGQGASRGNTIYF
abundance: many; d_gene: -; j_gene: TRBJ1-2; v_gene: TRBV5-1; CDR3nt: TGCGCCAGCAGCTCACAGGGTACAGGCTACACCTTC; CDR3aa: CASSSQGTGYTF
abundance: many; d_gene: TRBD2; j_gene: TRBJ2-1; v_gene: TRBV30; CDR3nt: TGTGCCCGGACTAGCGGGAGGATTGATGAGCAGTTCTTC; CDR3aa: CARTSGRIDEQFF
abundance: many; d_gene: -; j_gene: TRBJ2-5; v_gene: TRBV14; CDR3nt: TGTGCCAGCAGCCAAGGGTCGGTCTCCCAAGAGACCCAGTACTTC; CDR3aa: CASSQGSVSQETQYF
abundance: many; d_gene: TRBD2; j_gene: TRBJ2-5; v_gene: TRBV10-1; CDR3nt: TGCGCCAGCAGTGACCAGGGACTAGCGGGAGTTTCCCAAGAGACCCAGTACTTC; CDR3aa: CASSDQGLAGVSQETQYF
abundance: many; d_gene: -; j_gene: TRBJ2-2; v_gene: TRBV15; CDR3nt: TGTGCCACCAGCACCAATAAGGGGGCCGGGGAGCTGTTTTTT; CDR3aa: CATSTNKGAGELFF
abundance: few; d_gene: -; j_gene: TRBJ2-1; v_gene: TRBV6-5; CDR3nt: TGTGCCAGCACTGACACCGGCAAAGGCAATGAGCAGTTCTTC; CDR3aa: CASTDTGKGNEQFF
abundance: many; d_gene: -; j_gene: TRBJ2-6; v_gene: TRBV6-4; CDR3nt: TGTGCCAGCAGTGACTCCGCAAGGGTCTCCTCTGGGGCCAACGTCCTGACTTTC; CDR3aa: CASSDSARVSSGANVLTF
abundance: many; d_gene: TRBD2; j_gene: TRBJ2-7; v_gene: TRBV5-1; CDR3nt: TGCGCCAGCAGCCCGGGACTAGTGGTCTACGAGCAGTACTTC; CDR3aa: CASSPGLVVYEQYF